The rows below give T cell receptor beta chains drawn from one sample of a study of shared clonotypes between healthy human individuals. Clones were read by immunoSEQ multiplex PCR, and TCRdb kept only the in-frame ones, dropping some. This sample has 2 million to 2.5 million clones, with approximately 93% found just once. What was sequenced was naive CD4+ T cells from PBMCs. All receptors come from a man between 18 and 35 years old in good health. Some clones in this sample may be carry-over from other donors' samples. CDR3s include the opening cysteine and the closing phenylalanine or tryptophan. Fields, in order: J gene, CDR3 length, V gene, CDR3 protein.

J: TRBJ2-3; length: 14; V: TRBV28; CDR3: CASSLQGAIDTQYF
J: TRBJ2-2; length: 15; V: TRBV9; CDR3: CASSVEGSTPGELFF
J: TRBJ1-5; length: 13; V: TRBV6-1; CDR3: CASRKAPHWPQHF
J: TRBJ2-7; length: 15; V: TRBV7-2; CDR3: CASSPIVGRPYEQYF
J: TRBJ2-3; length: 17; V: TRBV7-8; CDR3: CASSQYRDYLSTDTQYF
J: TRBJ2-3; length: 18; V: TRBV5-4; CDR3: CASSFSRLTGGTTDTQYF
J: TRBJ2-1; length: 17; V: TRBV7-3; CDR3: CASSLTVAGTGNNEQFF
J: TRBJ1-5; length: 15; V: TRBV5-4; CDR3: CASSGGPDANQPQHF
J: TRBJ2-1; length: 17; V: TRBV12-5; CDR3: CASGLVSGTISYNEQFF
J: TRBJ1-1; length: 14; V: TRBV5-1; CDR3: CASSLGPVNTEAFF
J: TRBJ2-1; length: 16; V: TRBV28; CDR3: CASSIPQEGPYNEQFF
J: TRBJ1-6; length: 13; V: TRBV4-1; CDR3: CASSLDIYSPLHF
J: TRBJ2-7; length: 14; V: TRBV5-1; CDR3: CASSPRDTYYEQYF
J: TRBJ2-3; length: 16; V: TRBV7-2; CDR3: CASSLAGQGGADTQYF
J: TRBJ2-1; length: 10; V: TRBV15; CDR3: CATSGRGQFF